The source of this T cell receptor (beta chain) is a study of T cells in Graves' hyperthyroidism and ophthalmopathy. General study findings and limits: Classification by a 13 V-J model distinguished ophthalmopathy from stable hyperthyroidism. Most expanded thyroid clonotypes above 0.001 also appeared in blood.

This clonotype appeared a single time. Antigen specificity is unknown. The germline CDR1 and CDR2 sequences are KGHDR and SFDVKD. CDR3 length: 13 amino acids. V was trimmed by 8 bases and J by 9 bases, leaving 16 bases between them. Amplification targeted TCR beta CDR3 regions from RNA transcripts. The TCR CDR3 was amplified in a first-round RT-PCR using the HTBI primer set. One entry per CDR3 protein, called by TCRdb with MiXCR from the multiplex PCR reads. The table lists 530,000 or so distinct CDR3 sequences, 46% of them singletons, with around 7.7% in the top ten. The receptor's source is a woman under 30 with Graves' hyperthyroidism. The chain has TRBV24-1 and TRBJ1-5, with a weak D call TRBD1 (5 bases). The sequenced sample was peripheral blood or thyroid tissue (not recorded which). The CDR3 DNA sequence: TGTGCCACCAAGCTTACAGGACCATCGCCCCAGCATTTT. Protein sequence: CATKLTGPSPQHF.